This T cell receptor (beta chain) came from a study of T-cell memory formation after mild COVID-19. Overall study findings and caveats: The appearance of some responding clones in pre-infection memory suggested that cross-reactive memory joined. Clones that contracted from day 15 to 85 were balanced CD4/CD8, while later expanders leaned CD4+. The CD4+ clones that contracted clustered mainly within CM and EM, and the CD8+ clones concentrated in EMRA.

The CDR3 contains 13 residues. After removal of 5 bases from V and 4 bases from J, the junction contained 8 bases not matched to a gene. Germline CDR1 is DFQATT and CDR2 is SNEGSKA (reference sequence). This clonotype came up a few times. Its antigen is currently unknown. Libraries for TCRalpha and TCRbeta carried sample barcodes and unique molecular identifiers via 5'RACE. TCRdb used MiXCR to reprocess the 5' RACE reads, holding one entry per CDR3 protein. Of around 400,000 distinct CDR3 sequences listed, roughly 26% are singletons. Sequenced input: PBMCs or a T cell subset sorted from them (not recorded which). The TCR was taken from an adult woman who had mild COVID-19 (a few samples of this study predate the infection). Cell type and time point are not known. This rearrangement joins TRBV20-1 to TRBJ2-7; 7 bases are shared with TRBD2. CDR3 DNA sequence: TGCAGTGCTCGAACAGCGGGGAGATACGAGCAGTACTTC. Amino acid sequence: CSARTAGRYEQYF.